The clone carrying this T cell receptor (beta chain) was detected a few times. The target antigen is unknown. The CDR3 is 14 amino acids. Deletions cut 2 bases from V and 8 bases from J, with 14 bases between. From germline, CDR1 is SGHRS and CDR2 YFSETQ. Full-length variable regions came from constant-region reverse primers plus semi-nested Nested Universal Primer A PCR. TCRdb ran MiXCR on the 5' RACE reads and lists one entry per CDR3 protein. The profile shows 62,000 or so distinct CDR3 sequences, nearly 30% of them singletons. General study results and limits: In terms of TCR gene usage, tumor memory CD4+ T cells clustered together with blood and lymph node memory CD4+ cells, as well as with lymph node naive CD4+ cells. Greatest tumor Treg TCR overlap was with tumor naive CD4+ cells.

Naive CD4+ cells had CD25+ Tregs removed. The chain couples TRBV5-1 to TRBJ2-1; D is unresolved. The TCR originated in a female donor with breast cancer. Sequencing input: tumor-infiltrating naive CD4+ T cells sorted from the breast tumor. As for subset: naive CD4+ T cells, CD4+CD45RA+CD25-. CDR3 sequence: CASSLTTQVDEQFF. The CDR3 region has the DNA TGCGCCAGCAGCTTAACGACCCAAGTGGATGAGCAGTTCTTC.